This TCR beta chain was retrieved from a study of tumor and adjacent non-tumor tissue in lung cancer. CDR1 and CDR2 from the germline V gene are SGHVS and FQNEAQ. Trimming cost V 8 bases and J 4 bases, with 20 bases left between them. This CDR3 comprises 15 residues. RNA was extracted from bulk tissue without any cell sorting. This non-tumor lung sample came from over 3 cm beyond the tumor edge. A modified ARM-PCR protocol with three rounds of nested PCR amplified TCRbeta. TCRdb analysed the multiplex PCR reads with MiXCR anew, one entry per CDR3 protein. The table has approximately 120,000 distinct CDR3 sequences, about 63% seen once.

The specimen was distant non-tumor lung tissue. This clonotype was sampled from a man in his sixties with non-small cell lung cancer. This sequence joins TRBV7-8 and TRBJ2-5; D unclear. DNA for the CDR3: TGTGCCAGCGGCTCCCCAAATCGGGCCACAGAGACCCAGTACTTC. Its translation is CASGSPNRATETQYF.